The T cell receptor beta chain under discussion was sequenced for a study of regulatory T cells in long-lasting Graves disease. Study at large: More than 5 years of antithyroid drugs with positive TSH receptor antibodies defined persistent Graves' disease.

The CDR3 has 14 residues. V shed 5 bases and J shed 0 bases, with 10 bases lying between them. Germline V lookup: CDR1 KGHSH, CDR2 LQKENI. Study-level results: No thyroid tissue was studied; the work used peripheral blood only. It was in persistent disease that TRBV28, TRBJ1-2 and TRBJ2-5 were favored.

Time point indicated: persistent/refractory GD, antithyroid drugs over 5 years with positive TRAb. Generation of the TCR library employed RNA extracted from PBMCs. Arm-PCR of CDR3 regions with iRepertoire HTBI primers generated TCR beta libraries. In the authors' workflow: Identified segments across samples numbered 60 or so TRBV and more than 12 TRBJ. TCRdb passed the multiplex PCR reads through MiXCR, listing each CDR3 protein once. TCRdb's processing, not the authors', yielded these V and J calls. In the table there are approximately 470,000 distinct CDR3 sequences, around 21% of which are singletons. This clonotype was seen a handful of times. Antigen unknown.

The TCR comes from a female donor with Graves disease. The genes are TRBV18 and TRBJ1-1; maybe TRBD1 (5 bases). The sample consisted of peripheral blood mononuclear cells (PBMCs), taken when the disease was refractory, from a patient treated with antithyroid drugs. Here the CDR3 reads CASSAGLLNTEAFF. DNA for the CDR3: TGTGCCAGCTCAGCGGGACTTTTGAACACTGAAGCTTTCTTT.